The rows below give T cell receptor beta chains drawn from one sample of a study of vaccination effects on CD4 cells after COVID-19. These receptors' antigens are unknown. Clones were sequenced by immunoSEQ multiplex PCR, and TCRdb holds only the in-frame ones, with some missing. Among 55,000 to 90,000 clones, about 69% were seen once, and the ten largest hold 5%. Sequenced material: CD4+ T cells from PBMCs cultured with HIV peptides, taken before COVID-19 vaccination. These receptor sequences come from a human donor who had a prior SARS-CoV-2 infection. Both conserved end residues are part of each CDR3. Fields, in order: CDR3 length, J gene, V gene, D gene, clone size, CDR3 DNA, CDR3 protein. A D gene is named only where the DNA matches it firmly. Some rows mark clone size as missing; the rest say once, few, many or name a class of expanded clone.

CDR3 length: 14
J gene: TRBJ2-5
V gene: TRBV5-1
D gene: .
clone size: .
CDR3 DNA: TGCGCCAGCAGCTTGGTTACAGGGAAGGAGACCCAGTACTTC
CDR3 protein: CASSLVTGKETQYF

CDR3 length: 17
J gene: TRBJ2-5
V gene: TRBV3-1/TRBV3-2
D gene: TRBD2
clone size: .
CDR3 DNA: TGTGCCAGCAGCCAGGCCCGACTAGCGGGGAAACAAGAGACCCAGTACTTC
CDR3 protein: CASSQARLAGKQETQYF

CDR3 length: 12
J gene: TRBJ2-2
V gene: TRBV2
D gene: TRBD2
clone size: .
CDR3 DNA: TGTGCCAGCCGGGAGGTCGCCGGGGAGCTGTTTTTT
CDR3 protein: CASREVAGELFF

CDR3 length: 18
J gene: TRBJ2-2
V gene: TRBV11-3
D gene: TRBD2
clone size: .
CDR3 DNA: TGTGCCAGCAGCCCCAACGGGCTAGCGGGCGGAGGAACCGGGGAGCTGTTTTTT
CDR3 protein: CASSPNGLAGGGTGELFF

CDR3 length: 15
J gene: TRBJ2-1
V gene: TRBV4-3
D gene: .
clone size: .
CDR3 DNA: TGCGCCAGCAGCCAGGAACCCTGGGCGGGAAATGAGCAGTTCTTC
CDR3 protein: CASSQEPWAGNEQFF

CDR3 length: 14
J gene: TRBJ1-6
V gene: TRBV2
D gene: TRBD1
clone size: .
CDR3 DNA: TGTGCCAGCAATTGGGACAGGGGTTATTCACCCCTCCACTTT
CDR3 protein: CASNWDRGYSPLHF

CDR3 length: 17
J gene: TRBJ2-1
V gene: TRBV10-1
D gene: TRBD2
clone size: .
CDR3 DNA: TGCGCCAGCAGCCCAGGAACTAGCGGGGGAACCTACAATGAGCAGTTCTTC
CDR3 protein: CASSPGTSGGTYNEQFF

CDR3 length: 14
J gene: TRBJ2-2
V gene: TRBV7-8
D gene: .
clone size: .
CDR3 DNA: TGTGCCAGCAGCCCCAGGAGGGACACCGGGGAGCTGTTTTTT
CDR3 protein: CASSPRRDTGELFF

CDR3 length: 14
J gene: TRBJ1-1
V gene: TRBV7-2
D gene: .
clone size: .
CDR3 DNA: TGTGCCAGCAGCCATACAGGTATGAACACTGAAGCTTTCTTT
CDR3 protein: CASSHTGMNTEAFF

CDR3 length: 15
J gene: TRBJ2-5
V gene: TRBV18
D gene: .
clone size: .
CDR3 DNA: TGTGCCAGCTCAGGTTCTTCCAGGGACCAAGAGACCCAGTACTTC
CDR3 protein: CASSGSSRDQETQYF

CDR3 length: 14
J gene: TRBJ2-3
V gene: TRBV5-1
D gene: .
clone size: .
CDR3 DNA: TGCGCCAGCAGCTTCGAGCTAGGCACAGATACGCAGTATTTT
CDR3 protein: CASSFELGTDTQYF

CDR3 length: 15
J gene: TRBJ2-3
V gene: TRBV25-1
D gene: TRBD2
clone size: .
CDR3 DNA: TGTGCCAGCAGTAAGTCAGCGGGGGGGCTGGATACGCAGTATTTT
CDR3 protein: CASSKSAGGLDTQYF

CDR3 length: 15
J gene: TRBJ2-3
V gene: TRBV9
D gene: .
clone size: .
CDR3 DNA: TGTGCCAGCAGCGTAGTCGGGCTAGTCACAGATACGCAGTATTTT
CDR3 protein: CASSVVGLVTDTQYF

CDR3 length: 14
J gene: TRBJ1-2
V gene: TRBV6-5
D gene: .
clone size: .
CDR3 DNA: TGTGCCAGCACCAAACGGGGCCCCTCGGGAGGCTACACCTTC
CDR3 protein: CASTKRGPSGGYTF

CDR3 length: 15
J gene: TRBJ2-5
V gene: TRBV7-2
D gene: .
clone size: once
CDR3 DNA: TGTGCCAGCAGCTTCTCCGGGACCTACCAAGAGACCCAGTACTTC
CDR3 protein: CASSFSGTYQETQYF

CDR3 length: 15
J gene: TRBJ2-7
V gene: TRBV7-2
D gene: TRBD2
clone size: .
CDR3 DNA: TGTGCCAGCAGCTCCAGCGGGAGGGAGTCCTACGAGCAGTACTTC
CDR3 protein: CASSSSGRESYEQYF